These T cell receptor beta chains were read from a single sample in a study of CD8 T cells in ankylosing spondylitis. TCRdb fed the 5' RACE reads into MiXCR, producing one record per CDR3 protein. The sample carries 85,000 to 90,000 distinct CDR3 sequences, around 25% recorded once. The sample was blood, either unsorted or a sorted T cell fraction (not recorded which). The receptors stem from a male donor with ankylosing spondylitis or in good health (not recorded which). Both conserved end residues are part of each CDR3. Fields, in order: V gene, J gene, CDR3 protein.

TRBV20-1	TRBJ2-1	CSAPQGASHGQFF
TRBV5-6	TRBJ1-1	CASSPQPGRSEAFF
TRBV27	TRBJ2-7	CASSPIGDGDYEQYF
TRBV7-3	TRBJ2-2	CASSLSFGAGVGELFF
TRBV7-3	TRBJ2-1	CASSPIGVASGYNEQFF
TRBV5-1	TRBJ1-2	CASSLDRGRDGYGYTF
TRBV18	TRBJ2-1	CASSRSGTSGPDEQFF
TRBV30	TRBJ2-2	CAWREGLVTGELFF
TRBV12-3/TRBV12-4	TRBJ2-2	CASSLDRASGELFF
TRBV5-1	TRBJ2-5	CASSSGTPGVQYF
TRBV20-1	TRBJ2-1	CSAGGDSTNEQFF
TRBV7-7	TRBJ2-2	CASSQQGIGTGELFF
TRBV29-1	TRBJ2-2	CSAGSADNTGELFF
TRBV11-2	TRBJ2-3	CASRTSGGTDTQYF
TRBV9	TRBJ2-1	CASSKRTQAFGHEQFF
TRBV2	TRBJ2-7	CASSADSLSYEQYF
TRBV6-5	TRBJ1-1	CASSSRSVNTEAFF
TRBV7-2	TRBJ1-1	CASSHRDSLNTEAFF
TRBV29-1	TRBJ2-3	CSVEGAGVGDTQYF
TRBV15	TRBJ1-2	CATRSDAYGYTF
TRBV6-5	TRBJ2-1	CASSYFGGRGGSEQFF
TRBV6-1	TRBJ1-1	CASSAGTGVMNTEAFF
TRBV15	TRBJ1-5	CATSRDRGVGQPQHF
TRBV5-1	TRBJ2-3	CASSSRTSGTSTDTQYF
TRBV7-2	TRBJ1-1	CASSGTGGWNTEAFF
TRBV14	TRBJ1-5	CASSQVVYNQPQHF
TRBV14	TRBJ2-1	CASSLIGRESYNEQFF
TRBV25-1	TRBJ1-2	CASSGLEVAYGYTF
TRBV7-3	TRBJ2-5	CASSHREKETQYF
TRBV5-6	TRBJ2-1	CASSLGGDNEQFF
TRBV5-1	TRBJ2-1	CASSPLASGGGNDQFF
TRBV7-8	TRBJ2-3	CASSPNGLAVVGTDTQYF
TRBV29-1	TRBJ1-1	CSVDILNTEAFF
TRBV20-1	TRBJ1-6	CSATLTRGGSGSPLHF
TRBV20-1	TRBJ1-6	CSARDHAHSPLHF
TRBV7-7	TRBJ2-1	CASSFNSYNEQFF
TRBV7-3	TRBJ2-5	CASSLESGLGETQYF
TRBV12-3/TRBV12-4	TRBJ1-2	CASSFVPGTGRSYGYTF
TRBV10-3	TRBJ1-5	CAISESKGGFDQPQHF
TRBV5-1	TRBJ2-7	CASSLDVEGSVTYEQYF
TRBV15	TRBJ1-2	CATSRDPGPYGYTF
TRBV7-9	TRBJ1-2	CASSLTGESYGYTF
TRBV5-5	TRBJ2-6	CASSFAYSSSGANVLTF
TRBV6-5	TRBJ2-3	CASSFSSRGRTGTQYF
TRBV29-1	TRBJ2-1	CSVAWYNEQFF
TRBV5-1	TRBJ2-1	CASRTSGLYNEQFF
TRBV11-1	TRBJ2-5	CASSLGSLAGETQYF
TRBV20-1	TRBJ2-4	CSARDWTEGDIQYF
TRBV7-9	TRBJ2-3	CASSLARAEDTQYF
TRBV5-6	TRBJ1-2	CASSLQGDYGYTF
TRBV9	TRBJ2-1	CASSVVPSGGYNEQFF
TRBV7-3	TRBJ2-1	CASSLQLGPDNEQFF
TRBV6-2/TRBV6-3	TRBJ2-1	CASSYWSARNNEQFF